This record covers a single TCR beta chain. Its target is unknown. The study sampled nominally healthy donors, though unrecorded immune exposures were likely. The source of the sample is a study of cytomegalovirus exposure and HLA in healthy donors. Study results and caveats: Indistinguishable V segments such as TRBV6-2 and TRBV6-3 were excluded.

The ends lost 0 bases at V and 6 bases at J; junction bases unmatched: 1. Per the germline V gene, CDR1 is SGHRS and CDR2 is YFSETQ. CDR3 length equals 14 residues. The study ran its PCR with 60 Vbeta and 13 Jbeta primers. TCRdb's table, derived via immunoSEQ multiplex PCR, lists solely in-frame clones and lacks some. The sample lists 130,000 or so clones; roughly four fifths were seen once. The chain is built from TRBV5-1 and TRBJ2-1; 9 bases agree with TRBD2. This clonotype was obtained from a middle-aged man in good health and CMV-seronegative. Sample: PBMCs. The CDR3 region is CASSLGLAANEQFF. CDR3 bases: TGCGCCAGCAGCTTGGGACTAGCGGCCAATGAGCAGTTCTTC.